Below, 30 T cell receptor beta chains from the same sample are listed, as sequenced in a study of shared clonotypes between healthy human individuals. Method: immunoSEQ multiplex PCR; TCRdb's copy keeps in-frame clones and lacks some. In the table there are roughly 2 million clones, roughly 95% of which are singletons. Sequencing input: naive CD4+ T cells sorted from blood. Described subset: CD45RA+ positively selected. These receptors were obtained from a man younger than 30 in good health.

The chain has TRBV5-6 and TRBJ1-6; TRBD1 matches at 7 bases. Unmatched junction bases numbered 7, after V lost 4 bases and J lost 6 bases. The CDR3 has 15 residues. Germline-derived CDR1 and CDR2 are SGHDT and YYEEEE. CDR3 region: CASSGRQGVNSPLHF. DNA of the CDR3: TGTGCCAGCAGCGGGAGACAGGGAGTTAATTCACCCCTCCACTTT.

Turning to this clone: The same CDR3 also results from other DNA sequences found in this sample. The V call is TRBV19, the J call TRBJ1-2, with 7 nucleotides matching TRBD1. V lost 5 bases, J lost 2 bases, and 5 bases stayed unmatched. CDR1 and CDR2 (germline): LNHDA, SQIVND (reference sequence). The CDR3 is 14 amino acids. This CDR3 reads CASSPRTGNYGYTF. The CDR3 DNA is TGTGCCAGTAGTCCACGGACAGGAAACTATGGCTACACCTTC.

This chain joins TRBV6-5 and TRBJ2-6; D not certain. Germline V gives CDR1 MNHEY, CDR2 SVGAGI. The CDR3 length is 12 residues. V was shortened by 8 bases and J by 4 bases, with 6 bases between the two germline ends. The CDR3: CASLDGANVLTF. CDR3 sequence (DNA): TGTGCCAGCCTAGACGGGGCCAACGTCCTGACTTTC.

The chain couples TRBV27 to TRBJ1-2, with D hard to call. In germline, CDR1 is MNHEY, CDR2 SMNVEV (reference sequence). Trimming took 5 bases from V and 2 from J, leaving 9 bases between them. CDR3 length: 13 residues. As DNA, the CDR3 is TGTGCCAGCAGTCGGGAATTGAACTATGGCTACACCTTC. Its translation is CASSRELNYGYTF.

As concerns this clone: One end of the junction does not line up with germline, which may come from a read error. The V call is TRBV30, the J call TRBJ1-1; 7 bases fit TRBD1. The CDR3 is 12 residues long. The V gene's germline CDR1 is GTSNPN and CDR2 SVGIG (reference sequence). CDR3 sequence: CAGRGPSSEAFF. CDR3 bases: TGTGCCGGGAGGGGGCCATCATCTGAAGCTTTCTTT. The variable domain in full, completed from reference TRBV30 and TRBJ1-1, reads SQTIHQWPATLVQPVGSPLSLECTVEGTSNPNLYWYRQAAGRGLQLLFYSVGIGQISSEVPQNLSASRPQDRQFILSSKKLLLSDSGFYLCAGRGPSSEAFFGQGTRLTVV.

V gene TRBV10-3 combines with J gene TRBJ1-2; 7 bases are a match to TRBD1. Germline trimming cut 3 bases from V and 8 bases from J; bases unmatched to any gene: 12. CDR1 and CDR2 from the germline V gene are ENHRY and SYGVKD. The CDR3 length is 15 residues. The CDR3: CAISDYTPGGKGYTF. DNA for the CDR3: TGTGCCATCAGTGACTACACGCCAGGGGGGAAAGGCTACACCTTC.

The DNA of the CDR3 is TGTGCCAGCAGTGGTCAGGGACGCGCTAACTATGGCTACACCTTC. Translation gives CASSGQGRANYGYTF. V is TRBV28 and J is TRBJ1-2, with D maybe TRBD1 (5 bases). This CDR3 has 15 amino acids. Germline-derived CDR1 and CDR2 are MDHEN and SYDVKM. Trimming took off 5 bases at V and 0 bases at J, with 13 bases between the two ends.

Only one count was recorded for this clone. This sequence joins TRBV19 and TRBJ1-1, with D maybe TRBD1 (6 bases). The CDR3 consists of 14 residues. Germline CDR1 is LNHDA and CDR2 is SQIVND (reference sequence). Trimming cost V 7 bases and J 1 base, with 13 bases left between them. The CDR3 spells CASTPGGGNTEAFF. In DNA, the CDR3 is TGTGCCAGTACCCCGGGAGGGGGGAACACTGAAGCTTTCTTT.

The rearrangement joins TRBV5-4 to TRBJ2-3, with TRBD2 matching over 10 bases. The trim removed 4 bases at V and 7 bases at J, leaving 12 bases unmatched. Germline assignment: CDR1 SGHNT and CDR2 YYREEE (reference sequence). The CDR3 is 16 amino acids. CDR3 amino acids: CASSPAGLAGAYTQYF. CDR3 in DNA: TGTGCCAGCAGCCCGGCAGGCCTAGCGGGGGCTTATACGCAGTATTTT.

V is TRBV29-1 and J is TRBJ2-5, with D unclear. Trimming cost V 2 bases and J 7 bases, with 8 bases left between them. Germline assignment: CDR1 SQVTM and CDR2 ANQGSEA. The CDR3 extends over 11 amino acids. The CDR3 DNA is TGCAGCGTTGAATTCGCCGCGACCCAGTACTTC. This codes for CSVEFAATQYF.

The rearrangement links TRBV9 to TRBJ2-1; possible D gene TRBD2, 6 bases. Trimming removed 4 bases at V and 0 bases at J, with 14 bases between. In germline, CDR1 is SGDLS, CDR2 YYNGEE. The CDR3 contains 16 residues. The CDR3 bases are TGTGCCAGCAGCCCGAGCCGGGGAGGCTCCTACAATGAGCAGTTCTTC. Translated: CASSPSRGGSYNEQFF.

The chain is built from TRBV9 and TRBJ1-5; 9 bases agree with TRBD1. This CDR3 spans 15 amino acids. The V gene end was trimmed by 4 bases and the J gene end by 6 bases; junction bases not matched to a gene: 8. From germline, CDR1 is SGDLS and CDR2 YYNGEE. CDR3 sequence: CASSPGTGNVQPQHF. For the CDR3, the DNA is TGTGCCAGCAGCCCGGGGACAGGGAACGTTCAGCCCCAGCATTTT.

The V gene is TRBV7-2, the J gene TRBJ1-6, with 7 bases that match TRBD1. Germline lookup yields CDR1 SGHTA and CDR2 FQGNSA. The CDR3 runs 18 residues. V lost 4 bases, J lost 4 bases, and 13 bases stayed unmatched. The CDR3 loop reads CASSSRSGQFPYNSPLHF. The CDR3 DNA sequence: TGTGCCAGCAGCTCCCGCTCGGGACAGTTTCCGTATAATTCACCCCTCCACTTT.

Note on this clone: The sample carries other DNA sequences with the same CDR3. The V call is TRBV30, the J call TRBJ1-1, with D maybe TRBD1 (5 bases). The germline V gene encodes CDR1 GTSNPN and CDR2 SVGIG (reference sequence). Trimming pared 1 base from V and 4 bases from J, leaving 10 bases between. The CDR3 extends over 13 amino acids. The CDR3 protein is CAWSGGRSTEAFF. The CDR3 DNA sequence: TGTGCCTGGAGTGGGGGCCGTAGCACTGAAGCTTTCTTT.

The chain combines TRBV28 with TRBJ1-2, with TRBD1 as a possible D gene (6 bases). The CDR3 consists of 16 residues. Germline V lookup: CDR1 MDHEN, CDR2 SYDVKM. Trimming cost V 7 bases and J 5 bases, with 23 bases left between them. The CDR3 DNA sequence: TGTGCCAGCACAGTTGGGGGGGACAAGGGAAGTTATGGCTACACCTTC. This sequence encodes CASTVGGDKGSYGYTF.

The rearrangement links TRBV9 to TRBJ1-2, with 8 bases aligning to TRBD1. Germline-derived CDR1 and CDR2 are SGDLS and YYNGEE. The CDR3 runs to 16 residues. V shed 3 bases and J 4 bases; nucleotides not matched to a gene: 11. The CDR3 DNA reads as TGTGCCAGCAGCGCCTTTTTGACAGGGGCCGGCTATGGCTACACCTTC. Residues: CASSAFLTGAGYGYTF.

The chain uses TRBV7-9 and TRBJ1-5; D is ambiguous. This CDR3 is built from 18 residues. Trimming took off 4 bases at V and 0 bases at J, with 19 bases between the two ends. The germline V gene has CDR1 SEHNR and CDR2 FQNEAQ (reference sequence). DNA of the CDR3: TGTGCCAGCAGCTCCAAGGCACGGGAGGAAGATAGCAATCAGCCCCAGCATTTT. Translating gives CASSSKAREEDSNQPQHF. The complete variable domain, with remaining parts taken from reference TRBV7-9 and TRBJ1-5, reads DTGVSQNPRHKITKRGQNVTFRCDPISEHNRLYWYRQTLGQGPEFLTYFQNEAQLEKSRLLSDRFSAERPKGSFSTLEIQRTEQGDSAMYLCASSSKAREEDSNQPQHFGDGTRLSIL.

The chain couples TRBV6-6 to TRBJ1-3; perhaps TRBD1 as D (6 bases). The CDR3 has 14 residues. Germline loops: CDR1 MNHNY, CDR2 SVGAGI (reference sequence). V was shortened by 2 bases and J by 1 base, with 6 bases between the two germline ends. The CDR3 DNA follows: TGTGCCAGCAGTTACGGGACATCTGGAAACACCATATATTTT. Protein: CASSYGTSGNTIYF.

The V call is TRBV6-5, the J call TRBJ2-7, with 8 bases aligning to TRBD1. Germline V gives CDR1 MNHEY, CDR2 SVGAGI. V dropped 4 bases and J dropped 2; count of bases not matched to a gene: 4. The CDR3 consists of 14 residues. Written as DNA, the CDR3 is TGTGCCAGCAGTTTCAGGGGGCGCGCCTACGAGCAGTACTTC. This sequence encodes CASSFRGRAYEQYF.

The rearrangement joins TRBV27 to TRBJ2-1; 9 nucleotides match TRBD1. Germline V gene lookup returns CDR1 MNHEY and CDR2 SMNVEV (reference sequence). The J segment lost 2 bases and the V segment lost 3 bases, leaving 2 bases of the junction unmatched. The CDR3 totals 15 residues. The CDR3 DNA reads as TGTGCCAGCAGTTTGGACAGGGGAACCTACAATGAGCAGTTCTTC. It codes for CASSLDRGTYNEQFF.

A note on this clone: Other DNA sequences in the sample encode the same CDR3. This chain uses TRBV7-2 with TRBJ2-7; D possibly matches TRBD1 or TRBD2 (5 bases each). Germline CDR1 and CDR2: SGHTA and FQGNSA. CDR3 length equals 14 residues. With 1 base removed from V and 3 bases from J, the gap between germline ends came to 10 bases. The CDR3 DNA reads as TGTGCCAGCAGCTTAGGGGCAGGGAGCTACGAGCAGTACTTC. Amino acid sequence: CASSLGAGSYEQYF.

As regards this clone: This sample also contains other DNA sequences that code for the same CDR3. The chain joins TRBV11-2 to TRBJ2-1; 7 bases match TRBD2. V lost 4 bases to trimming and J lost 0 bases; unmatched junction nucleotides: 3. Germline CDR1 and CDR2: SGHAT and FQNNGV. CDR3 size: 15 residues. The CDR3 DNA sequence: TGTGCCAGCAGCTCCCTAGCGGTCTCCTACAATGAGCAGTTCTTC. It translates to CASSSLAVSYNEQFF. Full variable domain (outside the CDR3, taken from reference TRBV11-2 and TRBJ2-1): EAGVAQSPRYKIIEKRQSVAFWCNPISGHATLYWYQQILGQGPKLLIQFQNNGVVDDSQLPKDRFSAERLKGVDSTLKIQPAKLEDSAVYLCASSSLAVSYNEQFFGPGTRLTVL.

This chain connects TRBV5-4 to TRBJ2-5, with a weak D call TRBD2 (6 bases). The CDR3 extends over 14 amino acids. The germline V and J ends were trimmed by 1 base and 5 bases, with 12 bases remaining between them. Germline V gene lookup returns CDR1 SGHNT and CDR2 YYREEE (reference sequence). CDR3 DNA: TGTGCCAGCAGCTTGCGACTAGATGGGGAGACCCAGTACTTC. Translated, it gives CASSLRLDGETQYF.

The J gene is TRBJ2-6, the V gene TRBV5-4; the D is unclear. This CDR3 is 16 amino acids long. Germline V gene sequence: CDR1 SGHNT, CDR2 YYREEE (reference sequence). V was shortened by 0 bases and J by 0 bases, with 7 bases between the two germline ends. CDR3 DNA sequence: TGTGCCAGCAGCTTGGACAGCCTCTCTGGGGCCAACGTCCTGACTTTC. It translates to CASSLDSLSGANVLTF.

This rearrangement joins TRBV5-1 to TRBJ2-3; 7 bases line up with TRBD1. With V trimmed by 2 bases and J by 1 base, 4 bases remained unmatched. CDR3 length equals 15 residues. CDR1 is SGHRS, CDR2 YFSETQ, per germline. The CDR3 sequence: CASSFSTGGTDTQYF. The CDR3 DNA follows: TGCGCCAGCAGCTTCAGTACAGGGGGCACAGATACGCAGTATTTT. Full variable domain (rest looked up from reference TRBV5-1 and TRBJ2-3): KAGVTQTPRYLIKTRGQQVTLSCSPISGHRSVSWYQQTPGQGLQFLFEYFSETQRNKGNFPGRFSGRQFSNSRSEMNVSTLELGDSALYLCASSFSTGGTDTQYFGPGTRLTVL.

V is TRBV7-2 and J is TRBJ2-5; TRBD2 might be the D (6 bases). Germline CDR1 is SGHTA and CDR2 is FQGNSA. V was trimmed by 3 bases and J by 5 bases, leaving 16 bases between them. The CDR3 is 15 amino acids. DNA for the CDR3: TGTGCCAGCAGCTTTACTGGAGGGGAGTGGGAGACCCAGTACTTC. Translating it yields CASSFTGGEWETQYF.

The rearrangement uses TRBV25-1 and TRBJ1-6; D is ambiguous. Between the trimmed V and J ends, which lost 3 bases and 7 bases, there was a span of 10 bases. CDR3 length: 14 amino acids. Germline V gene data show CDR1 as MGHDK and CDR2 as SYGVNS. The CDR3 coding sequence is TGTGCCAGCAGTGAGGAGAATAGAAATTCACCCCTCCACTTT. This encodes CASSEENRNSPLHF.

This clone came up a few times. The rearrangement links TRBV18 to TRBJ1-5; a weak D match, TRBD1 (5 bases). The CDR3 contains 13 residues. V was pared by 5 bases and J by 5 bases, with 10 bases between. Germline V gene sequence: CDR1 KGHSH, CDR2 LQKENI. CDR3 DNA sequence: TGTGCCAGCTCATCGGGACCCGATCAGCCCCAGCATTTT. Translating it yields CASSSGPDQPQHF.

The chain has TRBV30 and TRBJ1-2, with D unclear. CDR1 and CDR2 (germline): GTSNPN, SVGIG (reference sequence). V was clipped by 0 bases and J by 4 bases, with 18 bases between them. The CDR3 is 16 residues long. CDR3 nucleotide sequence: TGTGCCTGGAGTGTATCCCGGGGAGTGATTATCTATGGCTACACCTTC. Protein sequence: CAWSVSRGVIIYGYTF.

This rearrangement joins TRBV28 to TRBJ2-5; D uncertain. V lost 9 bases to trimming and J lost 4 bases, with 12 bases between them. The CDR3 length is 12 residues. Germline assignment: CDR1 MDHEN and CDR2 SYDVKM. The CDR3 loop is CASTASSETQYF. DNA for the CDR3: TGTGCCAGTACGGCCAGTTCAGAGACCCAGTACTTC.